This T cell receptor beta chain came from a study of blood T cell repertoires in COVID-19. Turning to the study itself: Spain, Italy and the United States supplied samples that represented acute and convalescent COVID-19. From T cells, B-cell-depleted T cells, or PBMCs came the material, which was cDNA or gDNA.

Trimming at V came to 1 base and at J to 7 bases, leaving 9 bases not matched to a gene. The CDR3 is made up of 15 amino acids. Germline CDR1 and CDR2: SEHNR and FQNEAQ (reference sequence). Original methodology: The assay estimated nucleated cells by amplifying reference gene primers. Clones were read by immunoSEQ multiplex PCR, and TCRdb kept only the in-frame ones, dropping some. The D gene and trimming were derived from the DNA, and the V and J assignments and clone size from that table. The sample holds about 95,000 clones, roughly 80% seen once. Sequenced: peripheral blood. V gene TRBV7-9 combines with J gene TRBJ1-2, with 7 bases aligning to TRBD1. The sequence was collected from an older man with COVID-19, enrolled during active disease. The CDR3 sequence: CASSLDVTGASGYTF. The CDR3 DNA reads TGTGCCAGCAGCTTAGACGTCACAGGGGCGTCTGGCTACACCTTC. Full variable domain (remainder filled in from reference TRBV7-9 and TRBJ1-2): DTGVSQNPRHKITKRGQNVTFRCDPISEHNRLYWYRQTLGQGPEFLTYFQNEAQLEKSRLLSDRFSAERPKGSFSTLEIQRTEQGDSAMYLCASSLDVTGASGYTFGSGTRLTVV.